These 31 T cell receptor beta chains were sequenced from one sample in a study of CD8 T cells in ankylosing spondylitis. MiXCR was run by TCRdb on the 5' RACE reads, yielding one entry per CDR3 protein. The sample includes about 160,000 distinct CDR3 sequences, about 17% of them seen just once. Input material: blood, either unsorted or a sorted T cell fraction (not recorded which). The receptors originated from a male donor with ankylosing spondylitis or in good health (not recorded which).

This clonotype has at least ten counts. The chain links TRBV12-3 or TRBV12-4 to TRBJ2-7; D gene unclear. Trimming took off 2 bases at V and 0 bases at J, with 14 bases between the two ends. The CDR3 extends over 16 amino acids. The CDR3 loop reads CASSLIRSTTSYEQYF. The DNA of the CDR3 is TGTGCCAGCAGTTTAATCAGGTCTACAACCTCCTACGAGCAGTACTTC.

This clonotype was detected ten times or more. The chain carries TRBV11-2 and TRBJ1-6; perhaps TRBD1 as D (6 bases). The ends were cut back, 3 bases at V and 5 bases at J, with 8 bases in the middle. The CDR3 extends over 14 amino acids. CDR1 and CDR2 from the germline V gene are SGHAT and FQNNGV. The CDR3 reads CASSFRGDNSPLHF. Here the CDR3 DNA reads TGTGCCAGCAGCTTTAGGGGGGATAATTCACCCCTCCACTTT.

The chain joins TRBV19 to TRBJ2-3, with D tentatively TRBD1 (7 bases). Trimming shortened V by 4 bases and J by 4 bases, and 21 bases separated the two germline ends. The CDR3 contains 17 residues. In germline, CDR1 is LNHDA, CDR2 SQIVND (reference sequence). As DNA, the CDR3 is TGTGCCAGTAGTACCCTCCGGGGGAGACAGGGTGCAGATACGCAGTATTTT. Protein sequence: CASSTLRGRQGADTQYF.

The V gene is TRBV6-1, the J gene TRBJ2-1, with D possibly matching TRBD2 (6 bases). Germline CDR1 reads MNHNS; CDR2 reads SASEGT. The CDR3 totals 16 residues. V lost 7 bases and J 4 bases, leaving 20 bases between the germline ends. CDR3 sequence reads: CASTAAGGPRYNEQFF. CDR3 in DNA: TGTGCCAGCACGGCGGCAGGAGGGCCGAGGTACAATGAGCAGTTCTTC.

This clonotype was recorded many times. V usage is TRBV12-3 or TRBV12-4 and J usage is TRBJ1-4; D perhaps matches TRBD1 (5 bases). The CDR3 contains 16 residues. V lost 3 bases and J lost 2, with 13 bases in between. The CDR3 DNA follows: TGTGCCAGCAGTTTGCGGCAGGGAAGCACTAATGAAAAACTGTTTTTT. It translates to CASSLRQGSTNEKLFF.

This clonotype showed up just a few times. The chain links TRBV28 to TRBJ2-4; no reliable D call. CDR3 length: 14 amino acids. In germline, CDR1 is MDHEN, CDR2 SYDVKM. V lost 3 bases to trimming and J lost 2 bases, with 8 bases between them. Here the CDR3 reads CASSFRITKNIQYF. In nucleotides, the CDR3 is TGTGCCAGCAGTTTTCGGATAACCAAAAACATTCAGTACTTC.

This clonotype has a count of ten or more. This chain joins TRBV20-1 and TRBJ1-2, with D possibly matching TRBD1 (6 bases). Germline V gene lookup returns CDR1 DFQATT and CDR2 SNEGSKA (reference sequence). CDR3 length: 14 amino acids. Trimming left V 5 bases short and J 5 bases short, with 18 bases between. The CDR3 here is CSAGGHRGRYGYTF. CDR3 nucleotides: TGCAGTGCTGGGGGACATCGGGGTAGATATGGCTACACCTTC.

DNA of the CDR3: TGCGCCAGCAGCCCTCAGGGGGGCGAGCAGTACTTC. This encodes CASSPQGGEQYF. The chain links TRBV5-1 to TRBJ2-7, with D possibly being TRBD1 (7 bases). Trimming stripped 4 bases from V and 6 bases from J, with 11 bases between. The CDR3 contains 12 residues. CDR1 is SGHRS, CDR2 YFSETQ, per germline.

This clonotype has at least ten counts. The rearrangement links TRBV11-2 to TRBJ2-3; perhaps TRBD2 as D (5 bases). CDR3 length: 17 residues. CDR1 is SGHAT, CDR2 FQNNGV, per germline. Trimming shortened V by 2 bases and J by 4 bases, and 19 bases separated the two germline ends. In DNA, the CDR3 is TGTGCCAGCAGCTTACTCCGGGGTACCTTTTCGGCAGATACGCAGTATTTT. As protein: CASSLLRGTFSADTQYF.

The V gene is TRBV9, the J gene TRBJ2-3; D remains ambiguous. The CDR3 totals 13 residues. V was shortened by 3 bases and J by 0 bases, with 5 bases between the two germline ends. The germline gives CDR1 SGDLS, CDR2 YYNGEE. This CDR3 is CASSGLSTDTQYF. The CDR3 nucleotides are TGTGCCAGCAGCGGTCTGAGCACAGATACGCAGTATTTT.

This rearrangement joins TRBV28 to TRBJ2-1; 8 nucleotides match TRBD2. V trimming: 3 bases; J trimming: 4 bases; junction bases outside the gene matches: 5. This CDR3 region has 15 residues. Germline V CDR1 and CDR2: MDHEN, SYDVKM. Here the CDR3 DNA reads TGTGCCAGCAGTTTCCTCCCTAGCGGGTACAATGAGCAGTTCTTC. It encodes CASSFLPSGYNEQFF.

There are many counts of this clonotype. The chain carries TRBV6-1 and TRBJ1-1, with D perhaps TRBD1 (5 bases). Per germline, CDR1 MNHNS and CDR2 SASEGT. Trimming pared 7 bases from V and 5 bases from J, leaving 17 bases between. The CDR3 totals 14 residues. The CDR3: CASTKTQGRTEAFF. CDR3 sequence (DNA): TGTGCCAGCACCAAAACCCAGGGTCGAACTGAAGCTTTCTTT.

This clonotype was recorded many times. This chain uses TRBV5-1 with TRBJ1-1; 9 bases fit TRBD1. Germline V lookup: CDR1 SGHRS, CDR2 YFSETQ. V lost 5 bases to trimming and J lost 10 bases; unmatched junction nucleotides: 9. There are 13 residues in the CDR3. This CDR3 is CASSQGQGLIAFF. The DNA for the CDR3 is TGCGCCAGCAGTCAGGGACAGGGTTTGATAGCTTTCTTT.

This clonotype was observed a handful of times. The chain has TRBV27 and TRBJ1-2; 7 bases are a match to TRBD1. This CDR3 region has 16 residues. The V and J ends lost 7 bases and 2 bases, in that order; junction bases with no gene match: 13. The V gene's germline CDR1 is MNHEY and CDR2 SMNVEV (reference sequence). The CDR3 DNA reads TGTGCCAGCACCACCAGAATACGACAGGGCAACTATGGCTACACCTTC. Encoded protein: CASTTRIRQGNYGYTF.

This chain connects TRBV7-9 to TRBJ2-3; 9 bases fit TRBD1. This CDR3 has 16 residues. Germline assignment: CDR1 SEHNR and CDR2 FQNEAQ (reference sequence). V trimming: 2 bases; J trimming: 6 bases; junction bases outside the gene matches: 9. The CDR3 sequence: CASSLRLFGQGDTQYF. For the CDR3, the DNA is TGTGCCAGCAGCTTACGTCTTTTCGGACAGGGGGATACGCAGTATTTT.

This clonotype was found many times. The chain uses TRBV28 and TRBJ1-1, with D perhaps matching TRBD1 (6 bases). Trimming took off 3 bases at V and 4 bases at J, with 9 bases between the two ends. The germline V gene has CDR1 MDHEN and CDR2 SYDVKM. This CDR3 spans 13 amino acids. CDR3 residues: CASSFVQGTEAFF. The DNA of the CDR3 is TGTGCCAGCAGTTTCGTACAGGGCACTGAAGCTTTCTTT.

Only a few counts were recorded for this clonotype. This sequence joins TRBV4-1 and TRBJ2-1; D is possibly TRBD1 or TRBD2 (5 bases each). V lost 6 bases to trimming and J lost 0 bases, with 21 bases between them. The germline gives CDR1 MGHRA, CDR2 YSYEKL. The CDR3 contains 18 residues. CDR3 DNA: TGCGCCAGCAGTCCCCGTGGGGCCCCGGGGCCCTCCTACAATGAGCAGTTCTTC. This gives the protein CASSPRGAPGPSYNEQFF.

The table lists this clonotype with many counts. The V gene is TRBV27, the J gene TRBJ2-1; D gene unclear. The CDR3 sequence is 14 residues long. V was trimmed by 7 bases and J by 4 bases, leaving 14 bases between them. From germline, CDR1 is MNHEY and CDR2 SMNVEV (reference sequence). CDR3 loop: CASKGWQTYNEQFF. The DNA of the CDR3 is TGTGCCAGCAAAGGCTGGCAGACTTACAATGAGCAGTTCTTC.

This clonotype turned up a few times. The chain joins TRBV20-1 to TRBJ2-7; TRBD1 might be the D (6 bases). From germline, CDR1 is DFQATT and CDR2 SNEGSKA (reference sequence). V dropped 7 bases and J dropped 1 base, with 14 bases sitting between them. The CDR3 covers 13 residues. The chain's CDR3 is CSVTHRVSYEQYF. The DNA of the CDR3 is TGCAGTGTAACGCACAGGGTTTCCTACGAGCAGTACTTC.

For the CDR3, the DNA is TGTGCCAGCGGTGACGAAAAACTGTTTTTT. The encoded protein is CASGDEKLFF. The rearrangement links TRBV7-6 to TRBJ1-4, with D unresolved. The CDR3 consists of 10 residues. Trimming removed 8 bases at V and 8 bases at J, with 6 bases between. In germline, CDR1 is SGHVS, CDR2 FNYEAQ.

This CDR3 reads CSVITHQETQYF. CDR3 nucleotide sequence: TGCAGCGTTATCACCCACCAAGAGACCCAGTACTTC. The chain joins TRBV29-1 to TRBJ2-5; no clear D. Looked up from germline, CDR1 is SQVTM and CDR2 is ANQGSEA. V lost 5 bases to trimming and J lost 0 bases, with 7 bases between them. This CDR3 has 12 residues.

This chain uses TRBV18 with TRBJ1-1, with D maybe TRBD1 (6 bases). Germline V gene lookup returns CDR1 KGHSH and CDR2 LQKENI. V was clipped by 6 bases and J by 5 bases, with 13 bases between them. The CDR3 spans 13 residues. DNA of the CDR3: TGTGCCAGCTCGACCCCAGGGGAGACTGAAGCTTTCTTT. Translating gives CASSTPGETEAFF.

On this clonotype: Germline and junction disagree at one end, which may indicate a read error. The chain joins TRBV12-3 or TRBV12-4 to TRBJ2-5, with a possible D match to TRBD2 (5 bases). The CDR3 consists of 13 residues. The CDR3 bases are TGTGCCAGCAGTTTAGGTGGAGGATCTACCCAGATCTTC. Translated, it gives CASSLGGGSTQIF.

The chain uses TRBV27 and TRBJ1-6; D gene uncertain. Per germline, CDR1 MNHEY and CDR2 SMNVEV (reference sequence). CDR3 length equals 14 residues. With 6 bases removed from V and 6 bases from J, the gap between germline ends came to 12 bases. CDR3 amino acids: CASRGGILNSPLHF. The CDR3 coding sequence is TGTGCCAGCAGGGGCGGGATCCTTAATTCACCCCTCCACTTT.

The CDR3 sequence is CASSPVLAGTRETQYF. As DNA, the CDR3 is TGTGCCAGCTCACCGGTACTAGCGGGGACTCGTGAGACCCAGTACTTC. This chain uses TRBV18 with TRBJ2-5; 10 bases match TRBD2. Germline V gene lookup returns CDR1 KGHSH and CDR2 LQKENI. V shed 3 bases and J 5 bases; nucleotides not matched to a gene: 9. The CDR3 runs to 16 residues.

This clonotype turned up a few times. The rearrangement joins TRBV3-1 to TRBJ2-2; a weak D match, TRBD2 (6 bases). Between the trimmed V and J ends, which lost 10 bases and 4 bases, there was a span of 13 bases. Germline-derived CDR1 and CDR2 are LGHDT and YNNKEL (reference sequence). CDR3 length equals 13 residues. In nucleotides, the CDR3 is TGTGCCATAGGGAGGTGGGGCACCGGGGAGCTGTTTTTT. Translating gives CAIGRWGTGELFF.

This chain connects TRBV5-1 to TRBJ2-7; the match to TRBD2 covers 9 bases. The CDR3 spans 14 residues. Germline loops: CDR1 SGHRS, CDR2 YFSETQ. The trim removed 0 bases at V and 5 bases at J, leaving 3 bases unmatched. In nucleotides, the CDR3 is TGCGCCAGCAGCTTGGTAGCGGGAGCGGACGAGCAGTACTTC. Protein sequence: CASSLVAGADEQYF. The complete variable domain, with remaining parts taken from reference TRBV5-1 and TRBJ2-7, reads KAGVTQTPRYLIKTRGQQVTLSCSPISGHRSVSWYQQTPGQGLQFLFEYFSETQRNKGNFPGRFSGRQFSNSRSEMNVSTLELGDSALYLCASSLVAGADEQYFGPGTRLTVT.

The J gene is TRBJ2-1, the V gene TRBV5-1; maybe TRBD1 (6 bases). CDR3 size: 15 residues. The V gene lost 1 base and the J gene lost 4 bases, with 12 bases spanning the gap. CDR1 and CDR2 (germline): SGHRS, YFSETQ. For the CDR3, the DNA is TGCGCCAGCAGCTTGAGTCCAGGGGAGTACAATGAGCAGTTCTTC. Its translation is CASSLSPGEYNEQFF.

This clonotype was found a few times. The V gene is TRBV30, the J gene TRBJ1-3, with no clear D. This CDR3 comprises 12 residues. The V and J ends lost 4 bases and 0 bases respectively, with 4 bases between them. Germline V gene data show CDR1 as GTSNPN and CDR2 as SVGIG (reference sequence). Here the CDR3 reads CAWKPSGNTIYF. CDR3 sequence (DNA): TGTGCCTGGAAACCCTCTGGAAACACCATATATTTT.

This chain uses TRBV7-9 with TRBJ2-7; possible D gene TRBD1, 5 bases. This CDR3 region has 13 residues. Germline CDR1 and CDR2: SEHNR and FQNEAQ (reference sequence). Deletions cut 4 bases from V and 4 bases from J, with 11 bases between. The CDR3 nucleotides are TGTGCCAGCAGCTCCAGCACAGGATACGAGCAGTACTTC. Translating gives CASSSSTGYEQYF.

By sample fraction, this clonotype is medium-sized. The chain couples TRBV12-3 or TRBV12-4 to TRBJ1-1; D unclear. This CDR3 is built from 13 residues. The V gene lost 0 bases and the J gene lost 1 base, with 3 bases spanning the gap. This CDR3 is CASSLAGNTEAFF. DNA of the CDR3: TGTGCCAGCAGTTTAGCGGGGAACACTGAAGCTTTCTTT.